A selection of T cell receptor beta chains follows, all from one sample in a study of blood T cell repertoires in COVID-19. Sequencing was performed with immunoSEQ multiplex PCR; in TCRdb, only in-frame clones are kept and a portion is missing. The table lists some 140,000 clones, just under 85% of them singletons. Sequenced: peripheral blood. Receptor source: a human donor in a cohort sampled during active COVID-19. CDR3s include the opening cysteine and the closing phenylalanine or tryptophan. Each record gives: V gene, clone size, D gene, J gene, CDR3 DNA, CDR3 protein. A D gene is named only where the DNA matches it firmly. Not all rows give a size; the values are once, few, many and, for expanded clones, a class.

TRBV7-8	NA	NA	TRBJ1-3	TGTGCCAGCAGCTACCGGACAGCAACTACTGGAAACACCATATATTTT	CASSYRTATTGNTIYF
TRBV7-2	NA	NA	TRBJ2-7	TGTGCCAGCAGCTTGGCGGGAAACTACGAGCAGTACTTC	CASSLAGNYEQYF
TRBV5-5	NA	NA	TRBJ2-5	TGTGCCAGCAGCAAGGGGCACGAGGCTAGCGAAGAGACCCAGTACTTC	CASSKGHEASEETQYF
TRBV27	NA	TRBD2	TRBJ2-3	TGTGCCAGCAGTTTATTGTTAGCGGGCCCAACAGATACGCAGTATTTT	CASSLLLAGPTDTQYF
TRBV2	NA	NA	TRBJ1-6	TGTGCCAGCAGTGATGTCAGCTCCTATAATTCACCCCTCCACTTT	CASSDVSSYNSPLHF
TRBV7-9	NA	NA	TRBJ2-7	TGTGCCAGCACCTCTAACGAGGGCTTAGAGCAGTACTTC	CASTSNEGLEQYF
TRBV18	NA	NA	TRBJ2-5	TGTGCCAGCTCAGAATCCGGAGAGACCCAGTACTTC	CASSESGETQYF
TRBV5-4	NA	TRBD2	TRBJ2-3	TGTGCCAGCAGCGTACTAGCGGGGGCTGTCACAGATACGCAGTATTTT	CASSVLAGAVTDTQYF
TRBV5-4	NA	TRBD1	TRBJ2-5	TGTGCCAGCAGCTTGGGACAGGGGTCATTCGAGACCCAGTACTTC	CASSLGQGSFETQYF
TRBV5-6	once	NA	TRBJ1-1	TGTGCCAGCAGCTACATTGGGAACACTGAAGCTTTCTTT	CASSYIGNTEAFF
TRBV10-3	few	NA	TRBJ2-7	TGTGCCATCAGTGAGTCGACTTACGAGCAGTACTTC	CAISESTYEQYF
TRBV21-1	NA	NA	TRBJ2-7	TGTGCCAGCAGCGTGACCGGGACTAACTACGAGCAGTACTTC	CASSVTGTNYEQYF
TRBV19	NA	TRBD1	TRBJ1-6	TGTGCCAGTAGTATCGACAGGGAAGTCTCACCCCTCCACTTT	CASSIDREVSPLHF
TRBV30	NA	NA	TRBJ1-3	TGTGCCTGGAGTGTAAATACTGGAAACACCATATATTTT	CAWSVNTGNTIYF
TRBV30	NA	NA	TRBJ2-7	TGTGCCTGGAGTGGCGTTCTAGTCGAGCAGTACTTC	CAWSGVLVEQYF
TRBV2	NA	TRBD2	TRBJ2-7	TGTGCCAGCAGTATACCCCGGGGCGGGGGGAGCTCCTACGAGCAGTACTTC	CASSIPRGGGSSYEQYF
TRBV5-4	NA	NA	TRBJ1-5	TGTGCCAGCAGCCCGGAAAGGGGTCAGCCCCAGCATTTT	CASSPERGQPQHF
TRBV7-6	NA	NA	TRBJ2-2	TGTGCCAGCAGCTTTCTATTAGAGGGCGCCGCAAAAACCGGGGAGCTGTTTTTT	CASSFLLEGAAKTGELFF
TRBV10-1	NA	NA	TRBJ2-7	TGCGCCAGCAGCCGACAGGCCCTAACGGGCGAGCAGTACTTC	CASSRQALTGEQYF
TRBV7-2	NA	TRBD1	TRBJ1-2	TGTGCCAGCAGCTTATGGGCAGGGGGCAACTATGGCTACACCTTC	CASSLWAGGNYGYTF
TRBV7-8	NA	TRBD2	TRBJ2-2	TGTGCCAGCAGCTTAGGTAGCGGGACTAGGAACACCGGGGAGCTGTTTTTT	CASSLGSGTRNTGELFF
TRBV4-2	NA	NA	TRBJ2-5	TGTGCCAGCAGCCAAGATGAGGGTTTTCGGAAGGGGGTGCAAGAGACCCAGTACTTC	CASSQDEGFRKGVQETQYF
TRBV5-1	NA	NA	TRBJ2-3	TGCGCCACCCGGCGGGGCGAGGATAGAACAGATACGCAGTATTTT	CATRRGEDRTDTQYF
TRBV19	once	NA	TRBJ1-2	TGTGCCAGTAGGTCCCGGCGGGGGTCCCGCGCCAACTATGGCTACACCTTC	CASRSRRGSRANYGYTF
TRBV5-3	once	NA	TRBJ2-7	TGTGCCAGAAGCTTGGGGCCAGAGGGCCTGGTCATATACGAGCAGTACTTC	CARSLGPEGLVIYEQYF
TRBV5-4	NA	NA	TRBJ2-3	TGTGCCAGCAGCTTGTGGTTGGGGGCCAGAAGCACAGATACGCAGTATTTT	CASSLWLGARSTDTQYF
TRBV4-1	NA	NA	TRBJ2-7	TGCGCCAGCAGCCACAGGGAAGACTACGAGCAGTACTTC	CASSHREDYEQYF
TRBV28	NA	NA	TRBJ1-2	TGTGCCAGTGAGGAGGCCCCGGGCTATGGCTACACCTTC	CASEEAPGYGYTF
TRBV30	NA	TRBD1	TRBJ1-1	TGTGCCTGGAGTGTCTTGGGACAGGACTACACTGAAGCTTTCTTT	CAWSVLGQDYTEAFF
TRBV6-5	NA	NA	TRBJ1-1	TGTGCCAGCAGCACCGACGGGGTACGTAGGGCTTTCTTT	CASSTDGVRRAFF
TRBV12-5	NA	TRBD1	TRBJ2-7	TGTGCTAGTGGTCCCTCCGGGACAGGGAGTAGAGAGCAGTACTTC	CASGPSGTGSREQYF
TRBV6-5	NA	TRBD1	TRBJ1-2	TGTGCCAGCAGTTACTCGGCAGGGGGGCTCTATGGCTACACCTTC	CASSYSAGGLYGYTF
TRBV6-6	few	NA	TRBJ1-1	TGTGCCAGCGTACAGGGGAACACTGAAGCTTTCTTT	CASVQGNTEAFF
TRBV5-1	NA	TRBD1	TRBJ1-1	TGCGCCAGCAGCTCCGGGACAGGAAAGCCTGAAGCTTTCTTT	CASSSGTGKPEAFF
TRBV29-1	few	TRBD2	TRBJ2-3	TGCAGCGTTGATCTAGTCCCTAGCGGGGGGGGTTTT	CSVDLVPSGGGF
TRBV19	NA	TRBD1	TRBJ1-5	TGTGCCAGTAGGGGACAGGGAGGAAATCAGCCCCAGCATTTT	CASRGQGGNQPQHF
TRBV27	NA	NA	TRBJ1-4	TGTGCCAGCACCACATCAAACACTAATGAAAAACTGTTTTTT	CASTTSNTNEKLFF
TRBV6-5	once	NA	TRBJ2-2	TGTGCCAGCAGGCGGGACTTCCCCCTGGGGGAGCTGTTTTTT	CASRRDFPLGELFF
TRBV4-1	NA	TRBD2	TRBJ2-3	TGCGCCAGCAGCCAAGAAGGGGCGGGGGACCCCACAGATACGCAGTATTTT	CASSQEGAGDPTDTQYF
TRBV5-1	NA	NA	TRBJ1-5	TGCGCCAGCAGCTTGTGCGCCAGGGTAGGGTGTCAGCCCCAGCATTTT	CASSLCARVGCQPQHF
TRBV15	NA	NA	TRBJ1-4	TGTGCCACCAGCAGAGGGGTGACAGCAACTAATGAAAAACTGTTTTTT	CATSRGVTATNEKLFF
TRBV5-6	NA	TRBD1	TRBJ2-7	TGTGCCAGCAGTGCCGGGACAGGAAGCCACTACGAGCAGTACTTC	CASSAGTGSHYEQYF
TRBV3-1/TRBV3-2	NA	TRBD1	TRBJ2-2	TGTGCCAGCAGGTACGGGACAGGGGTTTCCGGGGAGCTGTTTTTT	CASRYGTGVSGELFF
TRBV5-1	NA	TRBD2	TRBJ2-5	TGCGCCAGCAGCTTGGGTAGCGGGGGGGCCGGTAGAGAGACCCAGTACTTC	CASSLGSGGAGRETQYF
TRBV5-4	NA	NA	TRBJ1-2	TGTGCCAGCAGCTTGGCGGGGAACTATGGCTACACCTTC	CASSLAGNYGYTF
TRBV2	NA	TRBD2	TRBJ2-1	TGTGCCAGGTCTAGCGGGGACTACAATGAGCAGTTCTTC	CARSSGDYNEQFF
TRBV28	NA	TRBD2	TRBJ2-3	TGTGCCAGCAGTCAAAAGACTAGCGGGGGGGTCACCCCAACGCAGTATTTT	CASSQKTSGGVTPTQYF
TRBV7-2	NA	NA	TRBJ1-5	TGTGCCAGCAGCCACGCATCGTCCCAGGGACACCAGCATTTT	CASSHASSQGHQHF
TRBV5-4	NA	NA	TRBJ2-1	TGTGCCAGCAGCTTGGATCCTGGGGGGAACAATGAGCAGTTCTTC	CASSLDPGGNNEQFF
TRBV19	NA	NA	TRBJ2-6	TGTGCCAGTAGTATGGGATTCCAGGGCTCTGGGGCCAACGTCCTGACTTTC	CASSMGFQGSGANVLTF
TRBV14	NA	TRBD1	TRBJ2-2	TGTGCCAGCAGCCAAGCGGGACAGGCTAGGACCGGGGAGCTGTTTTTT	CASSQAGQARTGELFF
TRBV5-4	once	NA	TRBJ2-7	TGTGCCAGCAGCTCACGTTCCGCAGGGATGGGGTTCTACGAGCAGTACTTC	CASSSRSAGMGFYEQYF
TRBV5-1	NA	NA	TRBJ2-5	TGCGCCAGCAGCTTGGGCGTCCAGGTTGAAGAGACCCAGTACTTC	CASSLGVQVEETQYF
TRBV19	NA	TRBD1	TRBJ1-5	TGTGCCAGTAGTATTTCCTCAGGGGGCCTTCAGCCCCAGCATTTT	CASSISSGGLQPQHF